This T cell receptor (beta chain) was identified in a study of T cell repertoires in aging, cancer and after chemotherapy. Study at large: Patients with glioblastoma brain tumors were sampled before and after temozolomide-based therapy. The full dataset contained several million TCR reads.

TRB rearrangements spanning V, D and J were amplified using mixed TRB-A/B primers. Via MiXCR, TCRdb re-called the multiplex PCR reads, giving one row per CDR3 protein. The sample lists some 2,100 distinct CDR3 sequences, around 30% occurring once. Peripheral blood genomic DNA, not sorted cells or RNA, was the template. Comment on this clonotype: Its target is not known.

Germline V gene sequence: CDR1 LNHDA, CDR2 SQIVND (reference sequence). The trim removed 1 base at V and 2 bases at J, leaving 4 bases unmatched. CDR3 size: 16 residues. The study, taken as a whole, reports: Untreated cancer patients had significantly lower blood TCR diversity than age-matched healthy donors. In healthy donors, age-related TCR diversity loss mainly reflected lost richness.

The sequencing input was blood. This clonotype originated in a human donor with a solid tumor. The chain carries TRBV19 and TRBJ1-2; 10 bases fit TRBD1. CDR3 residues: CASSIARDRGNYGYTF. The CDR3 nucleotides read TGTGCCAGTAGTATAGCCCGGGACAGGGGCAACTATGGCTACACCTTC.